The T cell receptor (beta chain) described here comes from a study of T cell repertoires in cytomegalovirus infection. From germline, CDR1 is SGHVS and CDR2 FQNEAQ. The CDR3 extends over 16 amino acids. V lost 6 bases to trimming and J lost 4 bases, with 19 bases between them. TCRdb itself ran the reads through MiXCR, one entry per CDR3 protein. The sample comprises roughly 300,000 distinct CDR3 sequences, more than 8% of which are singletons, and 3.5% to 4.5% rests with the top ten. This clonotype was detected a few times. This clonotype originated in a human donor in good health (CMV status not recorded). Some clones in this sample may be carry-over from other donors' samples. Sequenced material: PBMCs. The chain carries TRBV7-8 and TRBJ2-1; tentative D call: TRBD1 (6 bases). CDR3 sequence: CASRSFIGQTYNEQFF. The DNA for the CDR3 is TGTGCCAGCAGGTCATTTATTGGACAGACATACAATGAGCAGTTCTTC. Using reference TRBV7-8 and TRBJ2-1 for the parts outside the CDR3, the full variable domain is GAGVSQSPRYKVAKRGQDVALRCDPISGHVSLFWYQQALGQGPEFLTYFQNEAQLDKSGLPSDRFFAERPEGSVSTLKIQRTQQEDSAVYLCASRSFIGQTYNEQFFGPGTRLTVL.